Presented here are 25 T cell receptor beta chains from one specimen sequenced in a study of regulatory T cells in long-lasting Graves disease. In building TCR beta libraries, iRepertoire HTBI primers were used together with Arm-PCR of CDR3 regions. TCRdb re-analysed the multiplex PCR reads in MiXCR, keeping a single row per CDR3 protein. The sample holds over 200,000 distinct CDR3 sequences; around 19% are singletons and the top ten take approximately 24%. The time point here: newly diagnosed GD, antithyroid drugs for less than 3 months. PBMC-extracted RNA yielded the TCR library. The material was peripheral blood mononuclear cells (PBMCs), obtained at new diagnosis, from a patient treated with antithyroid drugs. The receptors originated from a female donor with Graves disease.

This clonotype was counted a single time. The V gene is TRBV28, the J gene TRBJ2-2; maybe TRBD2 (6 bases). V lost 6 bases to trimming and J lost 2 bases, with 13 bases between them. Per the germline V gene, CDR1 is MDHEN and CDR2 is SYDVKM. The CDR3 runs to 15 residues. DNA for the CDR3: TGTGCCAGCAGGATACGGGGACTCAACACCGGGGAGCTGTTTTTT. Its translation: CASRIRGLNTGELFF. The full variable domain, completed using reference TRBV28 and TRBJ2-2, is DVKVTQSSRYLVKRTGEKVFLECVQDMDHENMFWYRQDPGLGLRLIYFSYDVKMKEKGDIPEGYSVSREKKERFSLILESASTNQTSMYLCASRIRGLNTGELFFGEGSRLTVL.

This clonotype was seen at least ten times. The rearrangement uses TRBV5-5 and TRBJ2-7; 12 nucleotides align to TRBD2. Germline V gene sequence: CDR1 SGHKS, CDR2 YYEKEE (reference sequence). The V gene end was trimmed by 4 bases and the J gene end by 0 bases; junction bases not matched to a gene: 5. The CDR3 extends over 16 amino acids. The DNA of the CDR3 is TGTGCCAGCAGCCCCACTAGCGGGAGGCCCTCCTACGAGCAGTACTTC. Protein product: CASSPTSGRPSYEQYF.

The sample holds a few counts of this clonotype. The chain uses TRBV15 and TRBJ2-3; D is unclear. Trimming pared 0 bases from V and 0 bases from J, leaving 7 bases between. Germline V lookup: CDR1 LNHNV, CDR2 YYDKDF (reference sequence). The CDR3 is 15 amino acids. The CDR3 coding sequence is TGTGCCACCAGCAGAGAACCCATTAGCACAGATACGCAGTATTTT. Translation: CATSREPISTDTQYF.

This clonotype was observed many times. Its ends do not fully match the called genes, so a read error is possible. The rearrangement links TRBV7-8 to TRBJ2-7; 9 positions match TRBD2. Germline CDR1 reads SGHVS; CDR2 reads FQNEAQ. The CDR3 covers 15 residues. CDR3 DNA: TGTGCCAGCAGCCGGACTAGCGCCCAGGGCTATGAGCAGTATTTC. Translation gives CASSRTSAQGYEQYF.

In its sample, this clonotype was seen many times. V and J are TRBV20-1 and TRBJ2-5; 13 positions match TRBD2. V trimming: 5 bases; J trimming: 3 bases; junction bases outside the gene matches: 6. Germline CDR1 reads DFQATT; CDR2 reads SNEGSKA (reference sequence). This CDR3 spans 15 amino acids. The DNA for the CDR3 is TGCAGTGCTCCCCGACTAGCGGGAGGCAAAGAGACCCAGTACTTC. It yields the protein CSAPRLAGGKETQYF.

This clonotype was recorded many times. V is TRBV12-5 and J is TRBJ2-1; 12 bases line up with TRBD2. Trimming removed 6 bases from V and 7 bases from J; junction bases left unmatched: 4. The length of the CDR3 is 14 residues. Germline CDR1 and CDR2: LGHNT and FRNRAP. The CDR3 loop reads CASGTTSGSNEQFF. CDR3 coding DNA: TGTGCTAGTGGCACGACTAGCGGGAGTAATGAGCAGTTCTTC.

This clonotype was counted at least ten times. V is TRBV27 and J is TRBJ1-1, with D possibly matching TRBD1 (5 bases). Germline V gives CDR1 MNHEY, CDR2 SMNVEV (reference sequence). There are 14 residues in the CDR3. V was trimmed by 6 bases and J by 4 bases, leaving 15 bases between them. CDR3 sequence reads: CASSPRGGGTEAFF. Here the CDR3 DNA reads TGTGCCAGCAGCCCACGGGGGGGTGGCACTGAAGCTTTCTTT.

There are a few counts of this clonotype. This may come from a read error, since a much larger clone is one base off. The V gene is TRBV30, the J gene TRBJ2-7, with 9 bases lining up with TRBD1. Losses at the gene ends were 1 base for V and 3 bases for J; bases not matched to a gene: 1. There are 13 residues in the CDR3. Germline CDR1 is GTSNPN and CDR2 is SVGIG (reference sequence). The CDR3 region is CAWSGGQGYEQYF. CDR3 nucleotide sequence: TGTGCCTGGAGTGGGGGACAGGGCTACGAGCAGTACTTC. The full variable domain, completed using reference TRBV30 and TRBJ2-7, is SQTIHQWPATLVQPVGSPLSLECTVEGTSNPNLYWYRQAAGRGLQLLFYSVGIGQISSEVPQNLSASRPQDRQFILSSKKLLLSDSGFYLCAWSGGQGYEQYFGPGTRLTVT.

This clonotype was seen ten or more times. The chain combines TRBV6-5 with TRBJ1-2; D unresolved. The germline V gene encodes CDR1 MNHEY and CDR2 SVGAGI. The CDR3 is 15 amino acids. V was pared by 2 bases and J by 4 bases, with 14 bases between. This CDR3 is CASSYGSNPFYGYTF. As DNA, the CDR3 is TGTGCCAGCAGTTACGGGTCAAACCCCTTCTATGGCTACACCTTC.

This clonotype was seen repeatedly, ten times or more. The DNA for the CDR3 is TGCAGTGCTAGAGATTCCGAACAGGGGGCTCTGGCAGATACGCAGTATTTT. Its protein product is CSARDSEQGALADTQYF. The chain recombines TRBV20-1 with TRBJ2-3, with 9 positions matching TRBD1. With V trimmed by 0 bases and J by 4 bases, 11 bases remained unmatched. The CDR3 extends over 17 amino acids. CDR1 is DFQATT and CDR2 is SNEGSKA in the germline V gene (reference sequence).

This clonotype was counted at least ten times. This chain connects TRBV27 to TRBJ1-2; D ambiguous. This CDR3 region has 11 residues. V lost 10 bases and J 1 base, leaving 7 bases between the germline ends. The germline V gene has CDR1 MNHEY and CDR2 SMNVEV (reference sequence). CDR3 sequence: CATADNYGYTF. CDR3 in DNA: TGTGCCACCGCCGATAACTATGGCTACACCTTC.

This clonotype was seen more than once but under ten times. The chain links TRBV29-1 to TRBJ1-1; D is undetermined. The germline V and J ends were trimmed by 4 bases and 5 bases, with 14 bases remaining between them. This CDR3 contains 13 residues. Per germline, CDR1 SQVTM and CDR2 ANQGSEA. The CDR3, as DNA: TGCAGCGTTGTTCCGGGGATGGGAACTGAAGCTTTCTTT. Translated: CSVVPGMGTEAFF.

The sample holds many counts of this clonotype. The CDR3 loop reads CASSQGLAVQETQYF. CDR3 DNA: TGTGCCAGCAGCCAGGGACTAGCAGTTCAAGAGACCCAGTACTTC. The rearrangement joins TRBV7-9 to TRBJ2-5, with 9 bases matching TRBD2. After removal of 5 bases from V and 2 bases from J, the junction contained 6 bases not matched to a gene. The CDR3 contains 15 residues. Germline V gene data show CDR1 as SEHNR and CDR2 as FQNEAQ (reference sequence).

In its sample, this clonotype was seen a few times. This rearrangement joins TRBV12-3 or TRBV12-4 to TRBJ1-3; D remains unclear. There are 13 residues in the CDR3. The V end was cut by 5 bases, the J end by 2 bases, with 7 bases between. CDR3 loop: CASSPYPGNTIYF. CDR3 in DNA: TGTGCCAGCAGTCCGTATCCTGGAAACACCATATATTTT.

This clonotype was seen at least ten times. The chain couples TRBV3-1 to TRBJ2-2; D uncertain. This CDR3 contains 16 residues. The germline CDR1 and CDR2 sequences are LGHDT and YNNKEL (reference sequence). V was shortened by 0 bases and J by 3 bases, with 11 bases between the two germline ends. CDR3 nucleotide sequence: TGTGCCAGCAGCCAAGATGGCCGGGTCGACACCGGGGAGCTGTTTTTT. As protein: CASSQDGRVDTGELFF.

This clonotype was seen at least ten times. The rearrangement joins TRBV29-1 to TRBJ2-7; D call uncertain. There are 12 residues in the CDR3. Germline values: CDR1 SQVTM, CDR2 ANQGSEA. V dropped 7 bases and J dropped 5 bases, with 15 bases sitting between them. Here the CDR3 DNA reads TGCAGCGCCTCCGAAGGGTTGGACGAGCAGTACTTC. It is translated as CSASEGLDEQYF.

This clonotype was found many times. This chain connects TRBV6-2 or TRBV6-3 to TRBJ1-2; D remains ambiguous. The V gene lost 5 bases and the J gene lost 1 base, with 8 bases spanning the gap. Germline V gene data show CDR1 as MNHEY and CDR2 as SVGEGT. This CDR3 region has 13 residues. CDR3 loop: CASSEGYNYGYTF. In DNA, the CDR3 is TGTGCCAGCAGTGAAGGATATAACTATGGCTACACCTTC.

This clonotype was seen repeatedly, ten times or more. The J gene is TRBJ2-2, the V gene TRBV7-2; 9 bases match TRBD2. Trimming took 5 bases from V and 2 from J; bases not matched to a gene: 9. Looked up from germline, CDR1 is SGHTA and CDR2 is FQGNSA. The CDR3 spans 17 residues. As DNA, the CDR3 is TGTGCCAGCAGCCAAACTTCTAGCGGGGTTAACACCGGGGAGCTGTTTTTT. Amino acids: CASSQTSSGVNTGELFF.

This clonotype was counted a few times. The CDR3, as DNA: TGCAGCGTTGAACCCGCCGACGAGCAGTACTTC. It is translated as CSVEPADEQYF. This chain links TRBV29-1 with TRBJ2-7; D is uncertain. CDR1 is SQVTM, CDR2 ANQGSEA, per germline. There are 11 residues in the CDR3. V lost 2 bases to trimming and J lost 5 bases, with 7 bases between them.

This clonotype showed up many times. The chain carries TRBV30 and TRBJ2-7; D is unresolved. Germline-derived CDR1 and CDR2 are GTSNPN and SVGIG (reference sequence). Trimming cost V 1 base and J 4 bases, with 5 bases left between them. This CDR3 is 11 amino acids long. The CDR3 region has the DNA TGTGCCTGGAGTGCTTCGTACGAGCAGTACTTC. It encodes CAWSASYEQYF.

The chain couples TRBV27 to TRBJ1-2; perhaps TRBD1 as D (5 bases). Germline V lookup: CDR1 MNHEY, CDR2 SMNVEV (reference sequence). The CDR3 runs to 14 residues. The V end lost 6 bases, the J end lost 1 base, and 12 bases lay between the germline ends. CDR3 nucleotide sequence: TGTGCCAGCAGCCCCGACAGAGATAACTATGGCTACACCTTC. This translates into CASSPDRDNYGYTF.

This clonotype was recorded many times. The V call is TRBV7-8, the J call TRBJ1-1; D unclear. The V end lost 5 bases, the J end lost 0 bases, and 13 bases lay between the germline ends. Per the germline V gene, CDR1 is SGHVS and CDR2 is FQNEAQ. CDR3 length equals 15 residues. The CDR3 loop is CASSPTQIMNTEAFF. DNA of the CDR3: TGTGCCAGCAGCCCGACACAGATCATGAACACTGAAGCTTTCTTT.

This clonotype has ten or more counts. The V and J genes are TRBV5-6 and TRBJ2-2, with TRBD2 matching over 13 bases. This CDR3 has 15 residues. V trimming: 4 bases; J trimming: 6 bases; junction bases outside the gene matches: 3. Germline V gene sequence: CDR1 SGHDT, CDR2 YYEEEE. CDR3 in DNA: TGTGCCAGCAGCCGACTAGCGGGGGGTCCCGGGGAGCTGTTTTTT. Residues: CASSRLAGGPGELFF.

Turning to this clonotype: A much larger clone differs by one base, so this may be a read error. V gene TRBV6-2 or TRBV6-3 combines with J gene TRBJ2-1, with 9 bases lining up with TRBD1. Germline CDR1 reads MNHEY; CDR2 reads SVGEGT. The length of the CDR3 is 16 residues. The V and J ends lost 7 bases and 5 bases, in that order; junction bases with no gene match: 12. The CDR3 coding sequence is TGTGCCAGCACCCACGGTGGGGGACAGGGTAACAATGAGCAGTTCTTC. The encoded protein is CASTHGGGQGNNEQFF.

The CDR3 region is CASSPEYDGNIQYF. The CDR3 DNA is TGTGCCAGCAGCCCTGAATATGATGGAAACATTCAGTACTTC. The V and J genes are TRBV7-9 and TRBJ2-4, with D uncertain. Trimming removed 5 bases from V and 6 bases from J, with 14 bases in between. Germline CDR1 is SEHNR and CDR2 is FQNEAQ (reference sequence). The CDR3 spans 14 residues. Based on the CDR3 plus reference TRBV7-9 and TRBJ2-4, the full variable domain is DTGVSQNPRHKITKRGQNVTFRCDPISEHNRLYWYRQTLGQGPEFLTYFQNEAQLEKSRLLSDRFSAERPKGSFSTLEIQRTEQGDSAMYLCASSPEYDGNIQYFGAGTRLSVL.